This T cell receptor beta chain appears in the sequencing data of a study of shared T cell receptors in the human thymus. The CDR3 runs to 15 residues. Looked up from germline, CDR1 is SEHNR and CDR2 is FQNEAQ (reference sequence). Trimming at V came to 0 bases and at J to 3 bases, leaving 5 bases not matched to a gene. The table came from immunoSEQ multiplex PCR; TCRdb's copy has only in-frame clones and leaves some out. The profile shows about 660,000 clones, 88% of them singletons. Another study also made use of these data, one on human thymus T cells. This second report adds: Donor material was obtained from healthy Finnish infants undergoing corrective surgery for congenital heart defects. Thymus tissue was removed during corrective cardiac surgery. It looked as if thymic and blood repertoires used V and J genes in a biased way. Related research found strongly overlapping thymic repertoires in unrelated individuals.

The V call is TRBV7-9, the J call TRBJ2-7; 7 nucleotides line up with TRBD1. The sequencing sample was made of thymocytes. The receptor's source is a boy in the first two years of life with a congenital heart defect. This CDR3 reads CASSLARQGDYEQYF. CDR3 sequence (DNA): TGTGCCAGCAGCTTAGCGCGACAGGGAGACTACGAGCAGTACTTC.